The next 4 T cell receptor beta chains were all read from a single sample in a study of early T cells in non-severe SARS-CoV-2 infection. TCRdb re-derived calls from the 5' RACE reads in MiXCR, one entry per CDR3 protein. The sample includes roughly 52,000 distinct CDR3 sequences, around 6.5% of them seen just once. This sample comprised whole blood, obtained at baseline. These receptors all stem from an adult who was a healthcare worker with PCR-confirmed SARS-CoV-2 infection or an uninfected control (not recorded which).

This clonotype showed up many times. Here the CDR3 reads CASSIGTSGGGEQFF. CDR3 in DNA: TGTGCCAGCAGTATAGGGACTAGCGGGGGGGGTGAGCAGTTCTTC. This chain links TRBV6-6 with TRBJ2-1, with 16 bases that match TRBD2. This CDR3 contains 15 residues. V dropped 5 bases and J dropped 9; count of bases not matched to a gene: 4. CDR1 MNHNY and CDR2 SVGAGI come from the germline V gene (reference sequence).

This clonotype was recorded at least ten times. The rearrangement uses TRBV27 and TRBJ2-2; tentative D call: TRBD1 (5 bases). Germline V gives CDR1 MNHEY, CDR2 SMNVEV (reference sequence). The CDR3 covers 13 residues. V was shortened by 6 bases and J by 5 bases, with 10 bases between the two germline ends. CDR3 sequence (DNA): TGTGCCAGCAGCCGCGACAGAACCGGGGAGCTGTTTTTT. It translates to CASSRDRTGELFF.

This clonotype has a count of ten or more. V is TRBV19 and J is TRBJ2-3; the D is unclear. CDR3 length: 13 amino acids. Germline CDR1 is LNHDA and CDR2 is SQIVND (reference sequence). V lost 1 base to trimming and J lost 3 bases, with 5 bases between them. As DNA, the CDR3 is TGTGCCAGTAGTATAGTCGGGACAGATACGCAGTATTTT. It translates to CASSIVGTDTQYF.

In this sample, this clonotype turned up a few times. J is TRBJ2-5 and V is TRBV4-3; 11 positions match TRBD2. The CDR3 length is 15 residues. J lost 5 bases, V lost 2 bases, and 4 bases had no gene match. Germline V gives CDR1 LGHNA, CDR2 YSLEER. This chain's CDR3 is CASSQSSGGKETQYF. In nucleotides, the CDR3 is TGCGCCAGCAGCCAATCTAGCGGGGGGAAGGAGACCCAGTACTTC.